A single sample gave rise to the 5 T cell receptor beta chains below, sequenced in a study of T cell responses to AZD1222 COVID-19 vaccine. Clones were read by immunoSEQ multiplex PCR, and TCRdb kept only the in-frame ones, dropping some. This table holds 150,000 to 200,000 clones, 90% to 95% found once. This specimen consisted of peripheral blood, obtained 28 days after the second AZD1222 dose. The source is an adult who received the AZD1222 COVID-19 vaccine.

The genes are TRBV19 and TRBJ1-3; D is undetermined. The CDR3 loop spans 12 amino acids. Germline V CDR1 and CDR2: LNHDA, SQIVND (reference sequence). V dropped 3 bases and J dropped 10 bases, with 10 bases sitting between them. The CDR3 sequence is CASSITGGTIYF. DNA of the CDR3: TGTGCCAGTAGTATCACGGGAGGGACCATATATTTT.

The rearrangement links TRBV6-5 to TRBJ2-5; D tentatively reads TRBD1 or TRBD2 (6 bases each). Germline-derived CDR1 and CDR2 are MNHEY and SVGAGI. V shed 2 bases and J shed 5 bases, with 12 bases lying between them. The CDR3 runs 14 residues. The CDR3 region is CASSYRGLGETQYF. The CDR3, as DNA: TGTGCCAGCAGTTACCGGGGGCTAGGGGAGACCCAGTACTTC.

CDR3 protein: CASSQEVQGPLHEQYF. CDR3 sequence (DNA): TGCGCCAGCAGCCAAGAAGTCCAGGGCCCTCTCCACGAGCAGTACTTC. This chain links TRBV4-3 with TRBJ2-7; weak D call: TRBD1 (5 bases). The germline V and J ends were trimmed by 0 bases and 5 bases, with 17 bases remaining between them. This CDR3 is 16 amino acids long. Germline values: CDR1 LGHNA, CDR2 YSLEER.

The V and J genes are TRBV5-1 and TRBJ2-1, with 8 bases identical to TRBD1. The CDR3 contains 15 residues. CDR1 and CDR2 from the germline V gene are SGHRS and YFSETQ. Trimming at V came to 4 bases and at J to 6 bases, leaving 9 bases not matched to a gene. CDR3 sequence: CASSNPGQEGNEQFF. Written as DNA, the CDR3 is TGCGCCAGCAGCAACCCGGGACAGGAGGGCAATGAGCAGTTCTTC.

The chain combines TRBV18 with TRBJ2-7, with D maybe TRBD2 (6 bases). Germline lookup yields CDR1 KGHSH and CDR2 LQKENI. The V end lost 4 bases, the J end lost 7 bases, and 11 bases lay between the germline ends. This CDR3 is 12 amino acids long. CDR3 in DNA: TGTGCCAGCTCACGCGGACGGGAGGAGCAGTACTTC. Encoded protein: CASSRGREEQYF.